These 30 T cell receptor gamma chains originate from one sample sequenced in a study of Vδ1+ human thymocytes. Whole-study results and caveats: Highly polyclonal TRG and TRD repertoires with Gaussian CDR3 length distributions appeared in thymus.

These receptors are not linked to any known antigen. Sequences come from RNA converted to cDNA by reverse transcription. The CDR3 regions were amplified by multiplex PCR from V-gene primers to a constant-region primer. TCRdb reapplied CATT to the multiplex PCR reads. The table lists tens of thousands of gamma-chain clones, around 18% of them singletons, with 1.5% to 2% in the top ten. The source material was Vdelta1+ gamma-delta thymocytes from the thymus. Subset here: FACS-sorted CD3+ TCRalphabeta- TCRVdelta1+ TCRVdelta2- thymocytes. Receptor source: a boy less than two years old who had congenital heart surgery.

Comment on this clone: The sample contains more than one DNA sequence encoding this CDR3. The chain couples TRGV5 to TRGJ1 or TRGJ2. From germline, CDR1 is VINAFY and CDR2 YDVSNSKD. CDR3 size: 15 residues. Germline trimming cut 0 bases from V and 2 bases from J; bases unmatched to any gene: 7. Here the CDR3 DNA reads TGTGCCACCTGGGACAGGCCCCTATATTATTATAAGAAACTCTTT. It yields the protein CATWDRPLYYYKKLF.

The chain employs TRGV9 and TRGJ1 or TRGJ2. Trimming took 0 bases from V and 4 from J; bases not matched to a gene: 9. The CDR3 covers 15 residues. Germline V CDR1 and CDR2: GITISATS, ISYDGTV (reference sequence). The CDR3 DNA reads as TGTGCCTTGTGGGAGGTGCACGCCCGGTATTATAAGAAACTCTTT. This codes for CALWEVHARYYKKLF.

A single count supports this clone. The chain carries TRGV9 and TRGJ1 or TRGJ2. The germline gives CDR1 GITISATS, CDR2 ISYDGTV (reference sequence). J gave up 6 bases and V 0 bases, and 8 bases lay outside the gene matches. This CDR3 is 14 amino acids long. The CDR3 is CALWEVHSSYKKLF. The CDR3 DNA follows: TGTGCCTTGTGGGAGGTGCATAGTAGTTATAAGAAACTCTTT.

This clone was seen only a few times. The J gene is TRGJ1 or TRGJ2, the V gene TRGV4. CDR3 length: 11 residues. Germline V lookup: CDR1 EGSTGY, CDR2 YDSYTSSV. V dropped 6 bases and J dropped 10; count of bases not matched to a gene: 9. This chain's CDR3 is CATWRIGKKLF. The CDR3 DNA sequence: TGTGCCACCTGGAGAATAGGGAAGAAACTCTTT.

In regard to this clone: This same CDR3 is encoded by further DNA sequences in the sample. This chain links TRGV9 with TRGJ1 or TRGJ2. Per the germline V gene, CDR1 is GITISATS and CDR2 is ISYDGTV (reference sequence). CDR3 length: 14 residues. Unmatched junction bases numbered 7, after V lost 1 base and J lost 4 bases. CDR3 nucleotide sequence: TGTGCCTTGTGGGAGGTTTTGGGGTATTATAAGAAACTCTTT. Its protein product is CALWEVLGYYKKLF.

The chain has TRGV9 and TRGJ1 or TRGJ2. The ends lost 1 base at V and 16 bases at J; junction bases unmatched: 7. Looked up from germline, CDR1 is GITISATS and CDR2 is ISYDGTV (reference sequence). CDR3 length equals 10 residues. DNA of the CDR3: TGTGCCTTGTGGGAGGTCACTGTCCTCTTT. This translates into CALWEVTVLF.

The V call is TRGV3, the J call TRGJ1 or TRGJ2. The germline gives CDR1 VTNTFY, CDR2 YDVSTARD (reference sequence). The CDR3 has 14 residues. V was pared by 3 bases and J by 4 bases, with 9 bases of the junction left unmatched. The CDR3 DNA follows: TGTGCCACCTGGGACGGCAAGCGCTATTATAAGAAACTCTTT. It yields the protein CATWDGKRYYKKLF.

For this clone: This same CDR3 is encoded by further DNA sequences in the sample. The chain combines TRGV4 with TRGJ1 or TRGJ2. Trimming at V came to 1 base and at J to 8 bases, leaving 5 bases not matched to a gene. Germline loops: CDR1 EGSTGY, CDR2 YDSYTSSV. The CDR3 contains 12 residues. The CDR3 spells CATWDGPHKKLF. The CDR3 nucleotides are TGTGCCACCTGGGATGGACCTCATAAGAAACTCTTT.

This clone was observed a few times. The chain uses TRGV9 and TRGJ1 or TRGJ2. The CDR3 contains 11 residues. After removal of 1 base from V and 12 bases from J, the junction contained 6 bases not matched to a gene. The germline V gene has CDR1 GITISATS and CDR2 ISYDGTV (reference sequence). The CDR3 sequence is CALWEVGWKLF. In DNA, the CDR3 is TGTGCCTTGTGGGAGGTTGGGTGGAAACTCTTT.

As regards this clone: This same CDR3 is encoded by further DNA sequences in the sample. The V gene is TRGV2, the J gene TRGJ1 or TRGJ2. The CDR3 contains 12 residues. CDR1 is EGSNGY, CDR2 YDSYNSKV, per germline. The J segment lost 9 bases and the V segment lost 0 bases, leaving 5 bases of the junction unmatched. Here the CDR3 reads CATWDGRRKKLF. In nucleotides, the CDR3 is TGTGCCACCTGGGACGGGCGCCGTAAGAAACTCTTT.

This clone was counted only a few times. The chain is built from TRGV3 and TRGJ1 or TRGJ2. The CDR3 spans 13 residues. Germline V lookup: CDR1 VTNTFY, CDR2 YDVSTARD (reference sequence). V dropped 5 bases and J dropped 3; count of bases not matched to a gene: 7. CDR3 sequence reads: CATWGKAYYKKLF. The CDR3, as DNA: TGTGCCACCTGGGGCAAAGCTTATTATAAGAAACTCTTT.

V is TRGV4 and J is TRGJ1 or TRGJ2. Germline V gives CDR1 EGSTGY, CDR2 YDSYTSSV. The V and J ends lost 3 bases and 10 bases, in that order; junction bases with no gene match: 12. The CDR3 contains 13 residues. CDR3 loop: CATWDRSSLKKLF. As DNA, the CDR3 is TGTGCCACCTGGGATCGCTCATCGCTCAAGAAACTCTTT.

The chain has TRGV5 and TRGJ1 or TRGJ2. Germline CDR1 and CDR2: VINAFY and YDVSNSKD. V gave up 1 base and J gave up 12 bases; unmatched junction bases: 9. The CDR3 runs to 12 residues. CDR3 amino acids: CATWDRSPAKLF. For the CDR3, the DNA is TGTGCCACCTGGGACAGAAGCCCTGCGAAACTCTTT.

This clone was counted a few times. The chain employs TRGV9 and TRGJ1 or TRGJ2. Germline values: CDR1 GITISATS, CDR2 ISYDGTV (reference sequence). The CDR3 totals 11 residues. Unmatched junction bases numbered 4, after V lost 2 bases and J lost 9 bases. The CDR3 sequence is CALWEGIKKLF. The CDR3 nucleotides read TGTGCCTTGTGGGAGGGGATTAAGAAACTCTTT.

This clone was counted a few times. The chain couples TRGV5 to TRGJ1 or TRGJ2. Losses at the gene ends were 3 bases for V and 0 bases for J; bases not matched to a gene: 8. The CDR3 has 15 residues. Per germline, CDR1 VINAFY and CDR2 YDVSNSKD. CDR3 region: CATWDWHPNYYKKLF. In DNA form, the CDR3 reads TGTGCCACCTGGGACTGGCACCCGAATTATTATAAGAAACTCTTT.

V usage is TRGV9 and J usage is TRGJ1 or TRGJ2. This CDR3 comprises 14 residues. V shed 2 bases and J 3 bases; nucleotides not matched to a gene: 7. Looked up from germline, CDR1 is GITISATS and CDR2 is ISYDGTV (reference sequence). The CDR3, as DNA: TGTGCCTTGTGGGAGGGAGGAACTTATTATAAGAAACTCTTT. Encoded protein: CALWEGGTYYKKLF.

This clone has a handful of counts. This chain links TRGV5 with TRGJ1 or TRGJ2. Germline V lookup: CDR1 VINAFY, CDR2 YDVSNSKD. J was trimmed by 8 bases and V by 0 bases; bases with no gene match: 10. The CDR3 covers 14 residues. Here the CDR3 DNA reads TGTGCCACCTGGGACAGGCATTGTGAGGATAAGAAACTCTTT. Protein sequence: CATWDRHCEDKKLF.

The chain joins TRGV9 to TRGJ1 or TRGJ2. The CDR3 has 13 amino acids. Germline V lookup: CDR1 GITISATS, CDR2 ISYDGTV (reference sequence). J was trimmed by 8 bases and V by 0 bases; bases with no gene match: 7. In nucleotides, the CDR3 is TGTGCCTTGTGGGAGGTGCTGTATAATAAGAAACTCTTT. This gives the protein CALWEVLYNKKLF.

The chain joins TRGV9 to TRGJP. With 0 bases clipped from V and 6 bases from J, the junction kept 5 bases outside the gene matches. Germline loops: CDR1 GITISATS, CDR2 ISYDGTV (reference sequence). CDR3 size: 17 residues. This chain's CDR3 is CALWEVVRELGKKIKVF. In DNA, the CDR3 is TGTGCCTTGTGGGAGGTGGTTCGAGAGTTGGGCAAAAAAATCAAGGTATTT.

This clone showed up just once. V and J are TRGV5 and TRGJ1 or TRGJ2. CDR3 length equals 15 residues. The J segment lost 4 bases and the V segment lost 0 bases, leaving 9 bases of the junction unmatched. CDR1 VINAFY and CDR2 YDVSNSKD come from the germline V gene. DNA for the CDR3: TGTGCCACCTGGGACAGGCGGAGGGAATATTATAAGAAACTCTTT. Encoded protein: CATWDRRREYYKKLF.

The table lists this clone with a few counts. This chain uses TRGV2 with TRGJ1 or TRGJ2. CDR1 is EGSNGY, CDR2 YDSYNSKV, per germline. Trimming removed 0 bases from V and 7 bases from J; junction bases left unmatched: 9. The CDR3 totals 14 residues. The chain's CDR3 is CATWDGRVGYKKLF. CDR3 DNA sequence: TGTGCCACCTGGGACGGGCGGGTCGGCTATAAGAAACTCTTT.

This clone was recorded a few times. The chain uses TRGV4 and TRGJ1 or TRGJ2. With V trimmed by 1 base and J by 0 bases, 9 bases remained unmatched. This CDR3 has 16 amino acids. Germline CDR1 is EGSTGY and CDR2 is YDSYTSSV. The CDR3 bases are TGTGCCACCTGGGATGGTAGGACTAAGAATTATTATAAGAAACTCTTT. It specifies CATWDGRTKNYYKKLF.

The rearrangement uses TRGV4 and TRGJP2. The CDR3 contains 16 residues. The trim removed 0 bases at V and 1 base at J, leaving 5 bases unmatched. Per germline, CDR1 EGSTGY and CDR2 YDSYTSSV. CDR3 in DNA: TGTGCCACCTGGGATGGGCTCCCTAGTAGTGATTGGATCAAGACGTTT. Translated, it gives CATWDGLPSSDWIKTF.

The V gene is TRGV9, the J gene TRGJP1. CDR1 is GITISATS and CDR2 is ISYDGTV in the germline V gene (reference sequence). Trimming at V came to 2 bases and at J to 4 bases, leaving 4 bases not matched to a gene. This CDR3 has 14 amino acids. CDR3 sequence reads: CALWEGLTGWFKIF. The CDR3 nucleotides read TGTGCCTTGTGGGAGGGCCTCACTGGTTGGTTCAAGATATTT.

The chain carries TRGV3 and TRGJ1 or TRGJ2. CDR3 length: 15 residues. V shed 0 bases, J shed 6 bases, and the junction held 11 bases outside the gene matches. Germline V gives CDR1 VTNTFY, CDR2 YDVSTARD (reference sequence). CDR3 DNA sequence: TGTGCCACCTGGGACAGGCCGGAATTTAGTTATAAGAAACTCTTT. Its protein is CATWDRPEFSYKKLF.

This clone was picked up a small number of times. TCRdb assigns this DNA the protein of a much larger clone, which departs from its translation at residue 3; this likely reflects a read error, and the protein shown comes from translating the DNA. V is TRGV3 and J is TRGJ1 or TRGJ2. The CDR3 is made up of 11 amino acids. The germline CDR1 and CDR2 sequences are VTNTFY and YDVSTARD (reference sequence). The CDR3 DNA is TGTGCCGCCTGGGACAGGCCTGAGAAACTCTTT. This encodes CAAWDRPEKLF.

In its sample, this clone was seen a few times. The sample holds other DNA sequences that translate to the same CDR3. The chain links TRGV5 to TRGJ1 or TRGJ2. V dropped 0 bases and J dropped 7; count of bases not matched to a gene: 6. Germline CDR1 VINAFY, CDR2 YDVSNSKD. The length of the CDR3 is 13 residues. The CDR3: CATWDRPRYKKLF. The CDR3 region has the DNA TGTGCCACCTGGGACAGGCCTCGATATAAGAAACTCTTT.

On this clone itself: This specimen includes other DNA sequences encoding the same CDR3. This chain links TRGV9 with TRGJ1 or TRGJ2. V dropped 3 bases and J dropped 7; count of bases not matched to a gene: 6. The CDR3 is 12 amino acids. From germline, CDR1 is GITISATS and CDR2 ISYDGTV (reference sequence). The CDR3 loop is CALWETLYKKLF. CDR3 DNA sequence: TGTGCCTTGTGGGAGACGCTCTATAAGAAACTCTTT.

This clone was detected only a few times. The chain joins TRGV5 to TRGJP2. Trimming cost V 1 base and J 2 bases; bases outside gene matches: 7. The CDR3 sequence is 16 residues long. Germline assignment: CDR1 VINAFY and CDR2 YDVSNSKD. The CDR3 DNA follows: TGTGCCACCTGGGACAGCCCGGGGAGTAGTGATTGGATCAAGACGTTT. This gives the protein CATWDSPGSSDWIKTF.

This chain uses TRGV9 with TRGJP. Germline CDR1 is GITISATS and CDR2 is ISYDGTV (reference sequence). This CDR3 contains 15 residues. V was clipped by 2 bases and J by 9 bases; unmatched bases: 4. CDR3 bases: TGTGCCTTGTGGGAGGGGCGGTTGGGCAAAAAAATCAAGGTATTT. This gives the protein CALWEGRLGKKIKVF.